These T cell receptor beta chains were read from a single sample in a study of CD8 T cells in ankylosing spondylitis. TCRdb ran MiXCR on the 5' RACE reads and lists one entry per CDR3 protein. The sample consists of around 430,000 distinct CDR3 sequences, 15% to 20% of them appearing once. Sequenced material: blood, either unsorted or a sorted T cell fraction (not recorded which). These receptors originate from a male donor with ankylosing spondylitis. The CDR3 runs from the conserved cysteine through the conserved F or W. Each record gives: J gene, D gene, clone size, V gene, CDR3 protein, CDR3 DNA. D genes are given only for firm matches. Size values are once, few and many counts, or a class for expanded clones, and some rows have none.

TRBJ2-1 . . TRBV3-1 CASKSRPNSYNEQFF TGTGCCAGCAAATCTCGGCCTAACTCCTACAATGAGCAGTTCTTC
TRBJ2-7 . few TRBV28 CASREKYEQYF TGTGCCAGCAGAGAAAAGTACGAGCAGTACTTC
TRBJ1-3 . . TRBV5-1 CASSPSTSGNTIYF TGCGCCAGCAGCCCCTCCACCTCTGGAAACACCATATATTTT
TRBJ2-1 . . TRBV29-1 CSGLRGNNEQFF TGCAGCGGGCTGAGAGGGAACAATGAGCAGTTCTTC
TRBJ1-5 . . TRBV12-3/TRBV12-4 CASSLEPFTQPQHF TGTGCCAGCAGTTTAGAACCGTTTACTCAGCCCCAGCATTTT
TRBJ2-1 . . TRBV12-3/TRBV12-4 CASSGQRSSYNEQFF TGTGCCAGCAGCGGACAGCGGAGCTCCTACAATGAGCAGTTCTTC
TRBJ2-5 . . TRBV18 CASGSVGETQYF TGTGCCAGCGGATCGGTAGGAGAGACCCAGTACTTC
TRBJ1-1 . . TRBV2 CATRTEAMNTEAFF TGTGCCACTCGGACAGAGGCCATGAACACTGAAGCTTTCTTT
TRBJ1-4 . many TRBV2 CASRTPKVANEKLFF TGTGCCAGCAGGACACCTAAAGTAGCTAATGAAAAACTGTTTTTT
TRBJ2-3 TRBD2 few TRBV5-5 CASSSGLAGVADTQYF TGTGCCAGCAGCTCGGGACTAGCGGGAGTTGCAGATACGCAGTATTTT
TRBJ1-2 . . TRBV7-3 CASSSTPGRVGGYTF TGTGCCAGCAGCTCCACCCCGGGCCGGGTGGGTGGCTACACCTTC
TRBJ2-5 TRBD2 few TRBV7-9 CASSPIRGDQETQYF TGTGCCAGCAGCCCCATCCGGGGGGATCAAGAGACCCAGTACTTC
TRBJ2-1 TRBD2 few TRBV20-1 CSAMGLAGGFREQFF TGCAGTGCCATGGGACTAGCGGGAGGATTCCGGGAGCAGTTCTTC
TRBJ2-1 . few TRBV11-2 CASSLVPTGSSYNEQFF TGTGCCAGCAGCTTAGTCCCAACAGGGTCCTCCTACAATGAGCAGTTCTTC
TRBJ2-3 . . TRBV5-1 CASSFNTDTQYF TGCGCCAGCAGCTTTAATACAGATACGCAGTATTTT
TRBJ2-3 TRBD2 few TRBV14 CASSQTSGGKQYF TGTGCCAGCAGCCAAACTAGCGGGGGCAAGCAGTATTTT
TRBJ1-3 . few TRBV30 CAWSVAGNTIYF TGTGCCTGGAGTGTGGCTGGAAACACCATATATTTT
TRBJ1-5 . few TRBV5-6 CASSKNGAGLGQPQHF TGTGCCAGCAGCAAAAATGGGGCAGGGTTGGGGCAGCCCCAGCATTTT
TRBJ1-6 . few TRBV7-9 CASSSSVGVSYNSPLHF TGTGCCAGCAGCTCCTCTGTCGGGGTGTCCTATAATTCACCCCTCCACTTT
TRBJ2-5 . . TRBV11-1 CASSLDLTETQYF TGTGCCAGCAGCTTAGACCTCACGGAGACCCAGTACTTC
TRBJ2-1 TRBD2 . TRBV20-1 CSARAGAYNEQFF TGCAGCGCCCGAGCGGGGGCCTACAATGAGCAGTTCTTC
TRBJ1-4 . few TRBV12-3/TRBV12-4 CASSLLGGREKLFF TGTGCCAGCAGTTTACTAGGCGGACGGGAAAAACTGTTTTTT
TRBJ2-3 . . TRBV29-1 CSVETAAGTADTQYF TGCAGCGTCGAGACGGCGGCGGGGACCGCAGATACGCAGTATTTT
TRBJ1-5 . . TRBV2 CASSGLPGGGWNQPQHF TGTGCCAGCAGTGGGCTTCCGGGTGGCGGCTGGAATCAGCCCCAGCATTTT
TRBJ2-1 . . TRBV7-9 CASLGGAYRVVNEQFF TGTGCCAGCCTAGGAGGGGCTTACAGGGTGGTCAATGAGCAGTTCTTC
TRBJ2-1 TRBD1 few TRBV5-1 CASAPDRVGEQFF TGCGCCAGCGCACCGGACAGGGTAGGTGAGCAGTTCTTC
TRBJ1-5 . many TRBV5-1 CASSPDRSGQPQHF TGCGCCAGCAGCCCGGACAGATCCGGGCAGCCCCAGCATTTT
TRBJ2-3 . . TRBV7-2 CASRSSWRGPSTDTQYF TGTGCCAGCAGATCCTCTTGGAGGGGCCCTAGCACAGATACGCAGTATTTT
TRBJ1-3 TRBD1 many TRBV12-3/TRBV12-4 CASSPDRLSSGNTIYF TGTGCCAGCAGCCCGGACAGGCTAAGCTCTGGAAACACCATATATTTT
TRBJ2-1 . few TRBV7-8 CASSLVSFYNEQFF TGTGCCAGCAGCTTAGTGTCATTCTACAATGAGCAGTTCTTC
TRBJ2-1 TRBD2 few TRBV18 CASSPVAGGSNEQFF TGTGCCAGCTCACCGGTAGCGGGGGGCAGCAATGAGCAGTTCTTC
TRBJ2-7 . . TRBV3-1 CASSQQVAYEQYF TGTGCCAGCAGCCAACAGGTGGCCTACGAGCAGTACTTC
TRBJ2-7 . . TRBV28 CASSPTRWGVYEQYF TGTGCCAGCAGTCCAACGCGTTGGGGGGTCTACGAGCAGTACTTC
TRBJ2-3 . few TRBV24-1 CATSGGGTDTQYF TGTGCCACCAGTGGGGGAGGCACAGATACGCAGTATTTT
TRBJ1-2 . . TRBV9 CASSVDSLNYGYTF TGTGCCAGCAGCGTCGACAGCCTTAACTATGGCTACACCTTC
TRBJ1-1 . few TRBV20-1 CSARDPGKVAFF TGCAGTGCTAGAGATCCAGGGAAGGTGGCTTTCTTT
TRBJ2-5 TRBD2 few TRBV27 CASSPNLVLAGGQETQYF TGTGCCAGCAGTCCGAACCTGGTACTAGCGGGAGGACAAGAGACCCAGTACTTC
TRBJ1-4 . . TRBV10-3 CAISERTDEKLFF TGTGCCATCAGTGAACGGACAGATGAAAAACTGTTTTTT
TRBJ1-6 TRBD1 few TRBV5-1 CATGTGSNSPLHF TGCGCCACCGGGACAGGCAGTAATTCACCCCTCCACTTT
TRBJ2-1 TRBD2 . TRBV11-2 CASSLRPPSGKYSNEQFF TGTGCCAGCAGCTTACGTCCGCCTAGCGGGAAATATTCCAATGAGCAGTTCTTC
TRBJ1-1 TRBD1 . TRBV19 CASSTSRDRDRTEAFF TGTGCCAGTAGTACATCCCGGGACAGGGATCGGACTGAAGCTTTCTTT
TRBJ2-1 . once TRBV7-2 CASSYRWRSYNEQFF TGTGCCAGCAGCTACAGGTGGCGGTCCTACAATGAGCAGTTCTTC
TRBJ2-1 TRBD2 few TRBV5-1 CASSLGGTSGTHEQFF TGCGCCAGCAGCTTGGGGGGGACTAGCGGGACCCATGAGCAGTTCTTC
TRBJ2-1 . many TRBV12-3/TRBV12-4 CASSLGPYNEQFF TGTGCCAGCAGTTTGGGTCCCTACAATGAGCAGTTCTTC
TRBJ2-1 TRBD2 . TRBV19 CASSTSGRIRQFF TGTGCCAGTAGCACTAGCGGGAGAATCAGGCAGTTCTTC
TRBJ2-3 . . TRBV19 CASSMGRISTDTQYF TGTGCCAGTAGTATGGGACGGATTAGCACAGATACGCAGTATTTT
TRBJ2-1 . few TRBV20-1 CSGDGTYNEQFF TGCAGTGGGGATGGAACCTACAATGAGCAGTTCTTC
TRBJ2-1 TRBD2 few TRBV5-1 CASSRTSGRTSDNEQFF TGCGCCAGCAGCCGAACTAGCGGGAGGACATCTGACAATGAGCAGTTCTTC
TRBJ1-4 . . TRBV28 CASSLTGSTNEKLFF TGTGCCAGCAGTTTAACGGGATCGACTAATGAAAAACTGTTTTTT
TRBJ2-7 . . TRBV7-9 CASSLKGPNEQYF TGTGCCAGCAGCTTAAAGGGACCTAACGAGCAGTACTTC
TRBJ1-6 . . TRBV11-2 CASSLARAYNSPLHF TGTGCCAGCAGCTTAGCAAGGGCCTATAATTCACCCCTCCACTTT
TRBJ2-1 . few TRBV7-2 CASSVELLGEQFF TGTGCCAGCAGCGTCGAGCTTTTGGGTGAGCAGTTCTTC
TRBJ1-2 . . TRBV3-1 CASSQDGAGSYGYTF TGTGCCAGCAGCCAAGATGGCGCAGGATCCTATGGCTACACCTTC
TRBJ1-2 . . TRBV5-6 CASSLWGLGASNYGYTF TGTGCCAGCAGCTTATGGGGACTAGGGGCTTCTAACTATGGCTACACCTTC
TRBJ1-5 . few TRBV12-3/TRBV12-4 CASSSPLRGDSNQPQHF TGTGCCAGCAGTTCCCCCCTGCGCGGAGATAGCAATCAGCCCCAGCATTTT
TRBJ1-4 . . TRBV25-1 CASSEGWRMNEKLFF TGTGCCAGCAGTGAAGGGTGGCGGATGAATGAAAAACTGTTTTTT